This T cell receptor beta chain was found in a study of blood T cell repertoires in COVID-19. Trimming cost V 3 bases and J 1 base; bases outside gene matches: 6. Looked up from germline, CDR1 is DFQATT and CDR2 is SNEGSKA (reference sequence). The CDR3 totals 15 residues. Sequencing was performed with immunoSEQ multiplex PCR; in TCRdb, only in-frame clones are kept and a portion is missing. The repertoire includes roughly 250,000 clones, around 90% of them detected once, and approximately 7.9% sits in the top ten. The clonotype was recovered from a man aged 60-69 years who had recovered from COVID-19. What was sequenced was peripheral blood. The chain uses TRBV20-1 and TRBJ2-1; 7 nucleotides align to TRBD2. In nucleotides, the CDR3 is TGCAGTGCTAGTTTGGGGGGGGAGTCCTACAATGAGCAGTTCTTC. Residues: CSASLGGESYNEQFF.